These 2 T cell receptor beta chains share one sample of origin, sequenced in a study of low-dose radiotherapy and immunotherapy resistance in tumors. Time point denoted: before trial treatment. With TRAV- and TRBV-specific primers, first-strand cDNA was made, covering the alpha and beta chains. The PCR that amplified TCRs ran for approximately 20 cycles, relying on a constant-region primer and a V-primer adapter. TCRdb independently ran MiXCR on the reads; one entry per CDR3 protein. The table shows tens of thousands of distinct CDR3 sequences, with approximately 25% occurring only once. Specimen: PBMCs, collected before treatment. The receptors were gathered from a male donor with rectosigmoid adenocarcinoma.

The chain combines TRBV28 with TRBJ1-3; D is possibly TRBD1 (6 bases). The V gene's germline CDR1 is MDHEN and CDR2 SYDVKM. V was shortened by 6 bases and J by 7 bases, with 19 bases between the two germline ends. The CDR3 is 15 amino acids. CDR3 DNA: TGTGCCAGCAGCCTCGGATACACTGGGGGCAACACCATATATTTT. Its translation: CASSLGYTGGNTIYF. The entire variable domain, with the rest obtained from reference TRBV28 and TRBJ1-3, is as follows: DVKVTQSSRYLVKRTGEKVFLECVQDMDHENMFWYRQDPGLGLRLIYFSYDVKMKEKGDIPEGYSVSREKKERFSLILESASTNQTSMYLCASSLGYTGGNTIYFGEGSWLTVV.

This clonotype was recorded many times. The V gene is TRBV4-1, the J gene TRBJ2-1, with TRBD2 matching 8 bases. Unmatched junction bases numbered 9, after V lost 5 bases and J lost 6 bases. Looked up from germline, CDR1 is MGHRA and CDR2 is YSYEKL. The CDR3 totals 15 residues. CDR3 amino acids: CASSLSGSGGNEQFF. The CDR3 nucleotides read TGCGCCAGCAGCTTGAGCGGGAGCGGCGGCAATGAGCAGTTCTTC.